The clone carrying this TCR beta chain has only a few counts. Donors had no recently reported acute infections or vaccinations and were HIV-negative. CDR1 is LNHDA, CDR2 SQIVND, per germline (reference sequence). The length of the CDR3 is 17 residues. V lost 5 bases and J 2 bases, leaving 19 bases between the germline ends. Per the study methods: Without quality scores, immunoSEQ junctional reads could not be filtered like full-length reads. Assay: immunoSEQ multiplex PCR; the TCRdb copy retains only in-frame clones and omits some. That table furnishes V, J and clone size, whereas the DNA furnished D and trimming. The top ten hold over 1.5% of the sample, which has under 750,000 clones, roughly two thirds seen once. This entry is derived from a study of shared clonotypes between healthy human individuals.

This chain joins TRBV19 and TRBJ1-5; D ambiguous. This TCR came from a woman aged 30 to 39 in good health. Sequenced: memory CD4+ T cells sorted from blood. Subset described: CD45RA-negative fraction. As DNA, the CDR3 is TGTGCCAGTAGTTTCCAACACCACATTGGGGGCAATCAGCCCCAGCATTTT. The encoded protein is CASSFQHHIGGNQPQHF.